These T cell receptor beta chains were read from a single sample in a study of blood T cell repertoires in COVID-19. Using immunoSEQ multiplex PCR, the repertoire was profiled, and TCRdb retains in-frame clones only, with some absent. The sample carries nearly 85,000 clones, around 83% recorded once. Sequences were obtained from peripheral blood. The origin of the receptors is a woman aged 60 to 75 with acute or convalescent COVID-19. Both conserved end residues are part of each CDR3. A D gene is named only where the DNA matches it firmly. Clone size appears in some rows only: once, few, many, or a class for an expanded clone.

len: 14; d_gene: .; j_gene: TRBJ2-5; v_gene: TRBV15; abundance: .; CDR3aa: CATSRDSVLAAQYF; CDR3nt: TGTGCCACCAGCAGAGATTCGGTCCTCGCGGCCCAGTACTTC
len: 18; d_gene: TRBD2; j_gene: TRBJ2-7; v_gene: TRBV7-2; abundance: .; CDR3aa: CASSQRGGLAGFSYEQYF; CDR3nt: TGTGCCAGCAGCCAACGGGGGGGGTTAGCGGGTTTCTCCTACGAGCAGTACTTC
len: 14; d_gene: .; j_gene: TRBJ1-3; v_gene: TRBV11-2; abundance: .; CDR3aa: CASRNGRDGNTIYF; CDR3nt: TGTGCCAGCAGGAACGGGAGGGATGGAAACACCATATATTTT
len: 16; d_gene: TRBD2; j_gene: TRBJ2-2; v_gene: TRBV6-5; abundance: .; CDR3aa: CASSYSPTSARGELFF; CDR3nt: TGTGCCAGCAGTTACTCGCCTACTAGCGCGAGGGGGGAGCTGTTTTTT
len: 12; d_gene: .; j_gene: TRBJ1-2; v_gene: TRBV25-1; abundance: .; CDR3aa: CASGGALYGYTF; CDR3nt: TGTGCCAGTGGAGGGGCCCTCTATGGCTACACCTTC
len: 15; d_gene: TRBD1; j_gene: TRBJ2-5; v_gene: TRBV19; abundance: .; CDR3aa: CASSISRTGGETQYF; CDR3nt: TGTGCCAGTAGTATCTCTCGGACAGGGGGTGAGACCCAGTACTTC
len: 14; d_gene: .; j_gene: TRBJ1-4; v_gene: TRBV11-3; abundance: .; CDR3aa: CASRGSQGNEKLFF; CDR3nt: TGTGCCAGCAGGGGTTCCCAGGGGAATGAAAAACTGTTTTTT
len: 16; d_gene: .; j_gene: TRBJ2-2; v_gene: TRBV5-1; abundance: once; CDR3aa: CASSYTRLVRPGELFF; CDR3nt: TGCGCCAGCAGCTACACCCGACTGGTCCGTCCCGGGGAGCTGTTTTTT
len: 14; d_gene: TRBD1; j_gene: TRBJ1-2; v_gene: TRBV29-1; abundance: .; CDR3aa: CSAMRQGRAYGYTF; CDR3nt: TGCAGCGCAATGCGACAGGGGAGGGCTTATGGCTACACCTTC
len: 15; d_gene: .; j_gene: TRBJ2-6; v_gene: TRBV30; abundance: .; CDR3aa: CAWRAGSSGANVLTF; CDR3nt: TGTGCCTGGAGGGCAGGGTCCTCTGGGGCCAACGTCCTGACTTTC
len: 14; d_gene: .; j_gene: TRBJ2-7; v_gene: TRBV20-1; abundance: .; CDR3aa: CSASFSGPLDEQYF; CDR3nt: TGCAGTGCTAGTTTTTCAGGGCCTTTGGACGAGCAGTACTTC
len: 18; d_gene: .; j_gene: TRBJ1-1; v_gene: TRBV10-3; abundance: .; CDR3aa: CAISESRVFSGMNTEAFF; CDR3nt: TGTGCCATCAGTGAGTCGAGGGTTTTTTCCGGGATGAACACTGAAGCTTTCTTT
len: 14; d_gene: TRBD1; j_gene: TRBJ1-1; v_gene: TRBV7-8; abundance: .; CDR3aa: CASSSLDRAAEAFF; CDR3nt: TGTGCCAGCAGTTCCCTGGACAGGGCGGCTGAAGCTTTCTTT
len: 16; d_gene: TRBD1; j_gene: TRBJ2-5; v_gene: TRBV28; abundance: .; CDR3aa: CASTEDRGYGVETQYF; CDR3nt: TGTGCCAGCACCGAGGACAGGGGGTATGGGGTCGAGACCCAGTACTTC
len: 15; d_gene: .; j_gene: TRBJ1-3; v_gene: TRBV6-5; abundance: .; CDR3aa: CASTTRRGSGNTIYF; CDR3nt: TGTGCCAGCACCACGAGGCGAGGATCGGGAAACACCATATATTTT
len: 15; d_gene: TRBD2; j_gene: TRBJ2-4; v_gene: TRBV11-2; abundance: .; CDR3aa: CASSPRLAGQNIQYF; CDR3nt: TGTGCCAGCAGCCCCCGACTAGCGGGACAAAACATTCAGTACTTC
len: 15; d_gene: TRBD1; j_gene: TRBJ2-1; v_gene: TRBV11-3; abundance: .; CDR3aa: CASSFRQGERNEQFF; CDR3nt: TGTGCCAGCAGCTTCCGACAGGGGGAGAGAAATGAGCAGTTCTTC
len: 16; d_gene: .; j_gene: TRBJ1-1; v_gene: TRBV5-5; abundance: once; CDR3aa: CASSLIGGYMNTEAFF; CDR3nt: TGTGCCAGCAGCTTGATAGGAGGTTACATGAACACTGAAGCTTTCTTT
len: 14; d_gene: .; j_gene: TRBJ2-1; v_gene: TRBV7-2; abundance: .; CDR3aa: CASSRLSGGGTQFF; CDR3nt: TGTGCCAGCAGTCGACTCTCAGGTGGCGGGACCCAGTTCTTC
len: 16; d_gene: TRBD2; j_gene: TRBJ2-7; v_gene: TRBV6-2/TRBV6-3; abundance: .; CDR3aa: CASSPADTGGGYEQYF; CDR3nt: TGTGCCAGCAGCCCGGCTGATACGGGCGGGGGATACGAGCAGTACTTC
len: 15; d_gene: TRBD1; j_gene: TRBJ1-1; v_gene: TRBV6-5; abundance: .; CDR3aa: CASRADRGEATEAFF; CDR3nt: TGTGCCAGCAGAGCCGACAGGGGGGAGGCCACTGAAGCTTTCTTT
len: 14; d_gene: .; j_gene: TRBJ1-1; v_gene: TRBV9; abundance: .; CDR3aa: CASSVSQGNTEAFF; CDR3nt: TGTGCCAGCAGCGTAAGTCAGGGGAACACTGAAGCTTTCTTT
len: 14; d_gene: TRBD1; j_gene: TRBJ2-1; v_gene: TRBV20-1; abundance: once; CDR3aa: CSASGDSSYNEQFF; CDR3nt: TGCAGTGCTAGTGGGGACAGCTCCTACAATGAGCAGTTCTTC
len: 15; d_gene: TRBD2; j_gene: TRBJ2-7; v_gene: TRBV18; abundance: once; CDR3aa: CASSPPGLGAYEQYF; CDR3nt: TGTGCCAGCTCACCACCGGGACTAGGCGCCTACGAGCAGTACTTC
len: 14; d_gene: TRBD1; j_gene: TRBJ2-7; v_gene: TRBV11-3; abundance: .; CDR3aa: CASSKGQGQYEQYF; CDR3nt: TGTGCCAGCAGCAAGGGACAGGGCCAGTACGAGCAGTACTTC
len: 15; d_gene: .; j_gene: TRBJ2-2; v_gene: TRBV6-1; abundance: once; CDR3aa: CASSEVQGYTGELFF; CDR3nt: TGTGCCAGCAGTGAAGTTCAGGGGTACACCGGGGAGCTGTTTTTT
len: 16; d_gene: TRBD1; j_gene: TRBJ2-7; v_gene: TRBV4-1; abundance: .; CDR3aa: CASSPAGTDFKWEQYF; CDR3nt: TGCGCCAGCAGCCCTGCCGGGACAGACTTTAAATGGGAGCAGTACTTC
len: 13; d_gene: .; j_gene: TRBJ2-7; v_gene: TRBV3-1/TRBV3-2; abundance: .; CDR3aa: CASSQGARYEQYF; CDR3nt: TGTGCCAGCAGCCAAGGCGCCCGTTACGAGCAGTACTTC
len: 13; d_gene: .; j_gene: TRBJ2-7; v_gene: TRBV30; abundance: .; CDR3aa: CACSVGRVYEQYF; CDR3nt: TGTGCCTGTTCCGTGGGCAGAGTCTACGAGCAGTACTTC
len: 14; d_gene: .; j_gene: TRBJ1-2; v_gene: TRBV6-5; abundance: .; CDR3aa: CASQTGSPNYGYTF; CDR3nt: TGTGCCAGCCAAACAGGGTCCCCTAACTATGGCTACACCTTC
len: 15; d_gene: .; j_gene: TRBJ1-1; v_gene: TRBV6-5; abundance: .; CDR3aa: CASNWRGTGDTEAFF; CDR3nt: TGTGCCAGCAACTGGCGGGGAACGGGGGACACTGAAGCTTTCTTT
len: 16; d_gene: .; j_gene: TRBJ2-1; v_gene: TRBV28; abundance: .; CDR3aa: CASSLDVNVAAIGQFF; CDR3nt: TGTGCCAGCAGTTTAGATGTTAACGTCGCCGCAATCGGGCAGTTCTTC
len: 14; d_gene: TRBD1; j_gene: TRBJ2-4; v_gene: TRBV10-1; abundance: once; CDR3aa: CASRSDRGKNIQYF; CDR3nt: TGCGCCAGCAGGAGTGACAGGGGGAAAAACATTCAGTACTTC
len: 17; d_gene: TRBD1; j_gene: TRBJ1-5; v_gene: TRBV3-1/TRBV3-2; abundance: .; CDR3aa: CASSQGGTGTSNQPQHF; CDR3nt: TGTGCCAGCAGCCAAGGCGGGACAGGGACTAGCAATCAGCCCCAGCATTTT
len: 15; d_gene: .; j_gene: TRBJ1-3; v_gene: TRBV7-2; abundance: .; CDR3aa: CASSPPLGGGNTIYF; CDR3nt: TGTGCCAGCAGCCCACCGTTAGGGGGTGGAAACACCATATATTTT
len: 17; d_gene: .; j_gene: TRBJ1-5; v_gene: TRBV6-2/TRBV6-3; abundance: .; CDR3aa: CASSYSRPGVSNQPQHF; CDR3nt: TGTGCCAGCAGTTACTCGAGGCCAGGGGTAAGCAATCAGCCCCAGCATTTT